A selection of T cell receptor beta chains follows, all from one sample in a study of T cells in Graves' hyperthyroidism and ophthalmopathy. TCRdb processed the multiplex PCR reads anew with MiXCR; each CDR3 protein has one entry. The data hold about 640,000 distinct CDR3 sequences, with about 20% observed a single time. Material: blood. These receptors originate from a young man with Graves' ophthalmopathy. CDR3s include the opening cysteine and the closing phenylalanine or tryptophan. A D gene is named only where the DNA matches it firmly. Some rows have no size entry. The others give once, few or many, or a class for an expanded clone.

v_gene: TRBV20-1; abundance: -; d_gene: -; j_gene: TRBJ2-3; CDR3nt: TGCAGTGCTAGAGGGGGGGTGGATACGCAGTATTTT; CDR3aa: CSARGGVDTQYF
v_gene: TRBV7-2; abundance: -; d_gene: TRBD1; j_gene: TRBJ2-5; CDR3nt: TGTGCCAGCAGCTTCCGGTTTCCCCCCCGGGACAGGCTTCCAGAGACCCAGTACTTC; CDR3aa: CASSFRFPPRDRLPETQYF
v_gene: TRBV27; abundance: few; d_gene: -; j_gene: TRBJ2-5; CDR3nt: TGTGCCAGCAGTTTATCGGTCGCATCCCAAGAGACCCAGTACTTC; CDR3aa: CASSLSVASQETQYF
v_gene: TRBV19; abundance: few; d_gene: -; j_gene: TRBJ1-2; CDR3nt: TGTGCCAGTAGAGATATGGAATGGGATGGCTACACCTTC; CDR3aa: CASRDMEWDGYTF
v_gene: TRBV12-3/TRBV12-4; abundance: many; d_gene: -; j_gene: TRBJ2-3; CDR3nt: TGTGCCAGCAGTTTGTTCATTCGGGGGACCCGCACAGATACGCAGTATTTT; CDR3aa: CASSLFIRGTRTDTQYF
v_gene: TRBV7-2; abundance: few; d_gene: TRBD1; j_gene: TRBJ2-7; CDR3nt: TGTGCCAGCAGCTCCCCCGGGACAGCCTCCTACGAGCAGTACTTC; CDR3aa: CASSSPGTASYEQYF
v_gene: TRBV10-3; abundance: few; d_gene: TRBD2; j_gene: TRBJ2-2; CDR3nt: TGTGCCATCAGTGTACCTAGCGGGAGAAATAGCACCGGGGAGCTGTTTTTT; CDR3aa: CAISVPSGRNSTGELFF
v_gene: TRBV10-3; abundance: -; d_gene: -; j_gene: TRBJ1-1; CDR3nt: TGTGCCATCAGTGAGTTTGGGGGGATGAGCACTGAAGCTTTCTTT; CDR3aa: CAISEFGGMSTEAFF
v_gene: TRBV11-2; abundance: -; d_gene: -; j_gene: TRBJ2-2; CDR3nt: TGTGCCAGCAGCTTAGGTACAGGGTCCTCCGGGGAGCTGTTTTTT; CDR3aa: CASSLGTGSSGELFF
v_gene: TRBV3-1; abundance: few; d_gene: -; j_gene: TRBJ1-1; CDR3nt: TGTGCCAGCAGCCAAGATCTCGGGTCCGTTCAAGCTTTCTTT; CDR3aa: CASSQDLGSVQAFF
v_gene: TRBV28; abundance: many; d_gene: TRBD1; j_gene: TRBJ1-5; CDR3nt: TGTGCCAGCAGTTTTGGGACAGAAACTTATAGCAATCAGCCCCAGCATTTT; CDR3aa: CASSFGTETYSNQPQHF
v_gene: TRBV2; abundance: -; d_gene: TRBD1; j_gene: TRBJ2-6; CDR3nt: TGTGCCAGCAGTGAACGACAGGGATCGCTCGCCTCTGGGGCCAACGTCCTGACTTTC; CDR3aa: CASSERQGSLASGANVLTF
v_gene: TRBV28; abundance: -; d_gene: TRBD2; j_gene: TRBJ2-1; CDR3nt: TGTGCCAGCAGTTTGATCGCGGGAGCAGGCAATGAGCAGTTCTTC; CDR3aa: CASSLIAGAGNEQFF
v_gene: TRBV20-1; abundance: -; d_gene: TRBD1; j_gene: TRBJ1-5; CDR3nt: TGCAGTGCTAGAGATGGGACAGCGGCTAATCAGCCCCAGCATTTT; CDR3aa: CSARDGTAANQPQHF
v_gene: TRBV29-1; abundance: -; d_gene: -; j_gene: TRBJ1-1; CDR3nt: TGCAGCGGTTCGGGTTCGAAAGGCACTGAAGCTTTCTTT; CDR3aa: CSGSGSKGTEAFF
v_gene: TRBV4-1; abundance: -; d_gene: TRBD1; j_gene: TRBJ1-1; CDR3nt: TGCGCCAGCAGCCCCGGGACAGGGCCGAGCACTGAAGCTTTCTTT; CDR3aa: CASSPGTGPSTEAFF
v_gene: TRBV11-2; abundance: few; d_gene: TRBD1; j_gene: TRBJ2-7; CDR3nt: TGTGCCAGCAGCTCTTCACAGGGGGCCCCCTACGAGCAGTACTTC; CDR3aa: CASSSSQGAPYEQYF
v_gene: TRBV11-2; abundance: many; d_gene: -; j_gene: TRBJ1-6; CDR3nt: TGTGCCAGCAGCTTTAGACTGAATGGCGCTTCACCCCTCCACTTT; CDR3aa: CASSFRLNGASPLHF
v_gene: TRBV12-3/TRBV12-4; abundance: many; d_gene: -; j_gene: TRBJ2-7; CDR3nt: TGTGCCAGCAGTTCCGGGACGGAGAGCTCCTACGAGCAGTACTTC; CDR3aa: CASSSGTESSYEQYF
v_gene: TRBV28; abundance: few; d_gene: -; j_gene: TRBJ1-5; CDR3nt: TGTGCCAGCACCCCGGACGGGTCTTATAGCAATCAGCCCCAGCATTTT; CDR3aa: CASTPDGSYSNQPQHF
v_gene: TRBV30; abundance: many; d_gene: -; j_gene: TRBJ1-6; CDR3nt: TGTGCCTGGAGTGCTGCCCGGGACACCTATAATTCACCCCTCCACTTT; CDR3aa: CAWSAARDTYNSPLHF
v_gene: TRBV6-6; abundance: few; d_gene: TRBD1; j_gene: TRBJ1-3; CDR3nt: TGTGCCAGCAGTTACTCGGTCCAGGGGGCTGGAAACACCATATATTTT; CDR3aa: CASSYSVQGAGNTIYF
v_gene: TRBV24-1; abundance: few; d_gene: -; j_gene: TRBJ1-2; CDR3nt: TGTGCCACCAGTGAGCGGGTTCATGGCTACACCTTC; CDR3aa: CATSERVHGYTF
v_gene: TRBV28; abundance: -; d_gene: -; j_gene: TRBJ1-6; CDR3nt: TGTGCCAGCAGTTTGGTAGGGAAAGATTCACCCCTCCACTTT; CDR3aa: CASSLVGKDSPLHF
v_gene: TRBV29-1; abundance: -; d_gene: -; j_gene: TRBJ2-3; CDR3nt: TGCAGCGTTGTCTCTGGGATGGTGAGCACAGATACGCAGTATTTT; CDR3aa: CSVVSGMVSTDTQYF
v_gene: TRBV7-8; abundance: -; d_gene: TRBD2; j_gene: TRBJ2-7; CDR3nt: TGTGCCAGCAGTCACCCTTCCGGGACTAGCGGGAGTAGCTACGAGCAGTACTTC; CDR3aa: CASSHPSGTSGSSYEQYF
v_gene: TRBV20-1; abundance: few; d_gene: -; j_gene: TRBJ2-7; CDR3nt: TGCAGTGCTCCGGGGACAACCGAGCAGTACTTC; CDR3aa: CSAPGTTEQYF
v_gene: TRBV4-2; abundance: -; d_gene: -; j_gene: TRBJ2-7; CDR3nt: TGTGCCAGCAGCCAAGGACTGACCTCCTACGAGCAGTACTTC; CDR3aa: CASSQGLTSYEQYF
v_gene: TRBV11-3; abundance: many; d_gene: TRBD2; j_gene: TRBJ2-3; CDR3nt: TGTGCCAGCAGACCAGGACTAGCGCGGGATACGCAGTATTTT; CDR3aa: CASRPGLARDTQYF
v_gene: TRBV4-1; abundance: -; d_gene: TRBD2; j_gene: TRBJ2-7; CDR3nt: TGCGCCAGCAGCCAAGATGCGGCTAGCGGCTACGAGCAGTACTTC; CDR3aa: CASSQDAASGYEQYF
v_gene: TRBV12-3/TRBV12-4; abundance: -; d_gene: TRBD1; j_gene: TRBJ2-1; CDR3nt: TGTGCCACCCAACCGGGACAGGGGGATGATGAGCAGTTCTTC; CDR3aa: CATQPGQGDDEQFF
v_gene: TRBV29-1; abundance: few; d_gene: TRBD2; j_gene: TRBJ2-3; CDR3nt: TGCAGCGTTGTTAGCGGGAGGTACACCGGCACAGATACGCAGTATTTT; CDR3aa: CSVVSGRYTGTDTQYF
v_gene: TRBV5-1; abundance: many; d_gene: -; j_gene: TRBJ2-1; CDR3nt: TGCGCCAGCAGATATGCTCAAGGAGGTTCGGGCAATGAGCAGTTCTTC; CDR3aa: CASRYAQGGSGNEQFF
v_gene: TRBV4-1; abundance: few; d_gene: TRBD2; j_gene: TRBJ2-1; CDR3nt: TGCGCCAGCAGCCAACGACTAGCGAGTTCCTACAATGAGCAGTTCTTC; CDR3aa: CASSQRLASSYNEQFF
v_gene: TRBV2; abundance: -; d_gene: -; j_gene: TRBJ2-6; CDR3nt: TGTGCCAGCTTTTCAATCTCGGCCAACGTCCTGACTTTC; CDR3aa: CASFSISANVLTF
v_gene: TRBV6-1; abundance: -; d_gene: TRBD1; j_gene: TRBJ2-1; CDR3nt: TGTGCCAGCAGGATCCTGCAGGGGGCTGGCCTCAATGAGCAGTTCTTC; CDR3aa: CASRILQGAGLNEQFF
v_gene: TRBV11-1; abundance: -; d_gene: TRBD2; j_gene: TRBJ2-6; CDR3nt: TGTGCCAGCAGCTTGAATCTAGCGGACCGGGCTGCGGCCAACGTCCTGACTTTC; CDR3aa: CASSLNLADRAAANVLTF
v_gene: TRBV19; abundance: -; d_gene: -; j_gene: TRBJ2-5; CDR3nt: TGTGCCAGTAGTACCCTCGGACAAGGCTATGAGACCCAGTACTTC; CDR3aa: CASSTLGQGYETQYF
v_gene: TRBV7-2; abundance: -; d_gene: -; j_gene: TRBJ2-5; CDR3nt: TGTGCCAGCAGACCCGGGTCCCCCCAAGAGACCCAGTACTTC; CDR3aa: CASRPGSPQETQYF
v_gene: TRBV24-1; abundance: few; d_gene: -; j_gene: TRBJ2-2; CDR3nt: TGTGCCACCAGTGGTCGAGGGACCGGGGAGCTGTTTTTT; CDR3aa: CATSGRGTGELFF
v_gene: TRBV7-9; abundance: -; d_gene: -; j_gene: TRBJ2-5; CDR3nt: TGTGCCAGCAGCTTCTCGCCCAAACAGGGTTTCCTGGTCGAGACCCAGTACTTC; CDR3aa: CASSFSPKQGFLVETQYF
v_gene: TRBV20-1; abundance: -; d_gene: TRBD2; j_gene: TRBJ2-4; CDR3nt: TGCAGTGCTATTACTAGCGTTCGGGCCATTCAGTACTTC; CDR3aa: CSAITSVRAIQYF
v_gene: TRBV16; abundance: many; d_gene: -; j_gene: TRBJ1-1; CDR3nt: TGTGCCAGCAGCCGGGACGGGATGAACACTGAAGCTTTCTTT; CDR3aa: CASSRDGMNTEAFF
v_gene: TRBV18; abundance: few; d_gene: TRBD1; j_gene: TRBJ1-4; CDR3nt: TGTGCCAGCAGTCCTCGGGACAGGGGCGGTGAAAAACCGTTTTTT; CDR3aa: CASSPRDRGGEKPFF
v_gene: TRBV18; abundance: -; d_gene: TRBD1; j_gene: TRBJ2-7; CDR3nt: TGTGCCAGCTCACCACAGGGACAGGGTGCCTCCTACGAGCAGTACTTC; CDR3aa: CASSPQGQGASYEQYF
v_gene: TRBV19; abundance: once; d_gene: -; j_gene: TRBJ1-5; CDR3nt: TGTGCCAGTACCCCGAGGGGGGAGACCAATCAGCCCCAGCATTTT; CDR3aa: CASTPRGETNQPQHF
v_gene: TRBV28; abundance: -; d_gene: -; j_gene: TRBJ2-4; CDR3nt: TGTGCCAGCAGTGTCACGGGGGCCAAAAACATTCAGTACTTC; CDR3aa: CASSVTGAKNIQYF
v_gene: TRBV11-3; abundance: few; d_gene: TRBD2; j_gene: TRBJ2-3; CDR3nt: TGTGCCAGCAGCTTAGGCCTAGCGGGAGCAACGCAGTATTTT; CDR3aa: CASSLGLAGATQYF